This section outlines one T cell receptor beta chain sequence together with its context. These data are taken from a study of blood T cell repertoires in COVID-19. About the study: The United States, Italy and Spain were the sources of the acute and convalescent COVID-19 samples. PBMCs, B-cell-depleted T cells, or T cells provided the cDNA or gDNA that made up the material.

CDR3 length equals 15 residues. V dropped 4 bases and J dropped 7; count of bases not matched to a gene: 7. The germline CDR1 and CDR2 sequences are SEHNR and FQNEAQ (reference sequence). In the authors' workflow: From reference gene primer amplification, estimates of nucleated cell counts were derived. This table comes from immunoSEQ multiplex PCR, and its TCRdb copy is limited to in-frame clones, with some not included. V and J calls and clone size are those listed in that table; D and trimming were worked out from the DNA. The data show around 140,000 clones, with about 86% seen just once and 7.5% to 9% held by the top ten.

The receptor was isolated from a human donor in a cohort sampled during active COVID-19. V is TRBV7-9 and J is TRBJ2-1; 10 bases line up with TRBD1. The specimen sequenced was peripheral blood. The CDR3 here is CASSSGQGTINEQFF. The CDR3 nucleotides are TGTGCCAGCAGCTCGGGACAGGGGACTATTAATGAGCAGTTCTTC.